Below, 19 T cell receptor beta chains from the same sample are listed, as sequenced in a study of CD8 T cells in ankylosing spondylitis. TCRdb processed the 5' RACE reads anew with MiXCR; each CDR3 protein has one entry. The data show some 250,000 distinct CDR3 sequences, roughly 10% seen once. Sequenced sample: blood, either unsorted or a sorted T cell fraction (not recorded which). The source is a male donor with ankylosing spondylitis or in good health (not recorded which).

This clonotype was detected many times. In nucleotides, the CDR3 is TGCGCCAGCAGCTGGACAGGGGAGGGGAACACTGAAGCTTTCTTT. Protein: CASSWTGEGNTEAFF. The rearrangement joins TRBV5-1 to TRBJ1-1, with 9 bases that match TRBD1. V lost 3 bases, J lost 1 base, and 4 bases stayed unmatched. Germline V lookup: CDR1 SGHRS, CDR2 YFSETQ. The CDR3 is 15 residues long.

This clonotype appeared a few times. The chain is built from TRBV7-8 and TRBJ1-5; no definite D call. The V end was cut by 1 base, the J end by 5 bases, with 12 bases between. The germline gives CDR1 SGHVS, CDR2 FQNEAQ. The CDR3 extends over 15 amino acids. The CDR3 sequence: CASSLGSGRDQPQHF. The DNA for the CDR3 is TGTGCCAGCAGCTTAGGGTCTGGTCGGGATCAGCCCCAGCATTTT.

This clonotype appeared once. Written as DNA, the CDR3 is TGTGCCAGCAGCTTAACTATTAGGGGGAGGCAAGAGACCCAGTACTTC. This codes for CASSLTIRGRQETQYF. The V gene is TRBV11-2, the J gene TRBJ2-5; D is tentatively TRBD1 or TRBD2 (6 bases each). CDR3 length equals 16 residues. Trimming shortened V by 2 bases and J by 2 bases, and 15 bases separated the two germline ends. The germline gives CDR1 SGHAT, CDR2 FQNNGV.

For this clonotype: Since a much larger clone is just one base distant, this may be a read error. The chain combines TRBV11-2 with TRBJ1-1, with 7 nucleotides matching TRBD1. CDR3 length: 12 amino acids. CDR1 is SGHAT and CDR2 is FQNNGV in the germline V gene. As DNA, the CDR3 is TGTGTCAGCAGACAGGGAGGCACTGAAGCTTTCTTT. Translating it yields CVSRQGGTEAFF. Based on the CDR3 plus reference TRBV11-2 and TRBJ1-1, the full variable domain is EAGVAQSPRYKIIEKRQSVAFWCNPISGHATLYWYQQILGQGPKLLIQFQNNGVVDDSQLPKDRFSAERLKGVDSTLKIQPAKLEDSAVYLCVSRQGGTEAFFGQGTRLTVV.

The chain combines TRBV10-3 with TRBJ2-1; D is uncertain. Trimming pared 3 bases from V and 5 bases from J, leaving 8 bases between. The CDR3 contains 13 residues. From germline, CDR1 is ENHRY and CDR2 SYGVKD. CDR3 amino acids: CAISDDGNNEQFF. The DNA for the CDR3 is TGTGCCATCAGTGATGACGGAAACAATGAGCAGTTCTTC.

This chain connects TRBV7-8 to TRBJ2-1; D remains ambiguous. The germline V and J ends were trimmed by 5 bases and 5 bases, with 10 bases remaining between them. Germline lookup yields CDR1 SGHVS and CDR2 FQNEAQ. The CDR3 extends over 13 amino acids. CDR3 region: CASSPSPHNEQFF. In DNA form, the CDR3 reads TGTGCCAGCAGCCCATCCCCCCACAATGAGCAGTTCTTC.

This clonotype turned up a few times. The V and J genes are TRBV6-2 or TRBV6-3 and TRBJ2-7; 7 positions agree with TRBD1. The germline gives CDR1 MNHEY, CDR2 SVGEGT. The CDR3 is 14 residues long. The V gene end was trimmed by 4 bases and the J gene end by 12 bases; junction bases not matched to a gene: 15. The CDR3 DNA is TGTGCCAGCAGTTTTACAGGGGCGGCGGTTGTTCTGTACTTC. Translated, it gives CASSFTGAAVVLYF.

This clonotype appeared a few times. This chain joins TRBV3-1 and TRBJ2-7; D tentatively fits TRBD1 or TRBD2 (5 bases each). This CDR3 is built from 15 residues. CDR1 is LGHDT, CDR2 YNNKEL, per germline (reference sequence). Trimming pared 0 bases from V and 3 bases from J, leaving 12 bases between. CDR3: CASSQDMGDVYEQYF. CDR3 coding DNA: TGTGCCAGCAGCCAAGATATGGGGGACGTCTACGAGCAGTACTTC.

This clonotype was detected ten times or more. CDR3 nucleotide sequence: TGCAGCTTTAGCCCGGGCGATACGCAGTATTTT. As protein: CSFSPGDTQYF. The chain employs TRBV29-1 and TRBJ2-3; no reliable D call. Trimming removed 8 bases at V and 6 bases at J, with 12 bases between. Germline CDR1 and CDR2: SQVTM and ANQGSEA. The CDR3 has 11 amino acids.

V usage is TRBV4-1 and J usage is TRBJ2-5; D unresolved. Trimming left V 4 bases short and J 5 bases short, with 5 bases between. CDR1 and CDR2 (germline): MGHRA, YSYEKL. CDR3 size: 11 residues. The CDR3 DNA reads TGCGCCAGCAGCCGTTCGGAGACCCAGTACTTC. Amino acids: CASSRSETQYF.

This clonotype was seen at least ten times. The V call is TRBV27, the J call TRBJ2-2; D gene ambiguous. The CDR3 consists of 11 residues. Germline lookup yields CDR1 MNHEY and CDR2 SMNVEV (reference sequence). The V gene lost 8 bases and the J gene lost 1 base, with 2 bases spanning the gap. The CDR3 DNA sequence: TGTGCCAGCGGGAACACCGGGGAGCTGTTTTTT. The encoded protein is CASGNTGELFF.

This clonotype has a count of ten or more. CDR3 sequence: CASSLDAFSGGFSYNEQFF. CDR3 sequence (DNA): TGTGCCAGCAGCTTAGATGCATTCAGCGGGGGGTTCTCCTACAATGAGCAGTTCTTC. This chain uses TRBV7-6 with TRBJ2-1; 9 bases are shared with TRBD2. The CDR3 is 19 amino acids. The trim removed 1 base at V and 0 bases at J, leaving 10 bases unmatched. CDR1 and CDR2 (germline): SGHVS, FNYEAQ.

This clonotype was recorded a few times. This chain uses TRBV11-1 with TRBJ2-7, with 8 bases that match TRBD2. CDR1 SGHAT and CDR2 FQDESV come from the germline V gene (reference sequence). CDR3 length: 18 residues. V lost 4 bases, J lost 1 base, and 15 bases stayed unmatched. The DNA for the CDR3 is TGTGCCAGCAGCTCCGACTATGCGCGGGAGGCCTTTTCCTACGAGCAGTACTTC. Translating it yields CASSSDYAREAFSYEQYF. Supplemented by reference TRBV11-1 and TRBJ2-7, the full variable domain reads EAEVAQSPRYKITEKSQAVAFWCDPISGHATLYWYRQILGQGPELLVQFQDESVVDDSQLPKDRFSAERLKGVDSTLKIQPAELGDSAMYLCASSSDYAREAFSYEQYFGPGTRLTVT.

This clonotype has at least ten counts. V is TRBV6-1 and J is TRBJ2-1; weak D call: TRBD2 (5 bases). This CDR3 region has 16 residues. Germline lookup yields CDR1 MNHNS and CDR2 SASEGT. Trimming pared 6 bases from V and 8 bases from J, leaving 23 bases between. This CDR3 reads CASRPSSTTALHEQFF. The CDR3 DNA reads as TGTGCCAGCAGACCTAGCTCTACAACGGCGCTCCATGAGCAGTTCTTC.

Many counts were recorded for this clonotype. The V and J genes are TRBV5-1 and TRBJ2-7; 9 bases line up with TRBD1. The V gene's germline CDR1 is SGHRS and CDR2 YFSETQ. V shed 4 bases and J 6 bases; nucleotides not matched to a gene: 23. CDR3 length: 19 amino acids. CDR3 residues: CASSRERINLPGQGGEQYF. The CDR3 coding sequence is TGCGCCAGCAGCCGAGAGAGAATAAATTTACCGGGACAGGGCGGCGAGCAGTACTTC.

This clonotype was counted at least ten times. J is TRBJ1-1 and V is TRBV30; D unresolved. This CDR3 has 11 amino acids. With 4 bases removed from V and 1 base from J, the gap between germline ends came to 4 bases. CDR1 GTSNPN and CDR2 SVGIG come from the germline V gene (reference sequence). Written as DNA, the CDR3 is TGTGCCTGGATGGGGAACACTGAAGCTTTCTTT. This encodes CAWMGNTEAFF.

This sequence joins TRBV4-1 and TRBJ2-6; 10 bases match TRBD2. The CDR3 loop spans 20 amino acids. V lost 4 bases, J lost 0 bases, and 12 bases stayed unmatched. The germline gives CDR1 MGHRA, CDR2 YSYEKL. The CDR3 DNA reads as TGCGCCAGCAGCCCTGACCGGACTAGCGGCTCAAACTCTGGGGCCAACGTCCTGACTTTC. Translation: CASSPDRTSGSNSGANVLTF.

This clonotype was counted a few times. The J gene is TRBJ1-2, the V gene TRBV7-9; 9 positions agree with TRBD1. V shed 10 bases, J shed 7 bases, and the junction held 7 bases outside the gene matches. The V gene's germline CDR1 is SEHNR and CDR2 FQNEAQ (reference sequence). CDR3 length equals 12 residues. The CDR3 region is CATQQGASGYTF. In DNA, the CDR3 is TGTGCCACCCAACAGGGGGCGAGTGGCTACACCTTC.

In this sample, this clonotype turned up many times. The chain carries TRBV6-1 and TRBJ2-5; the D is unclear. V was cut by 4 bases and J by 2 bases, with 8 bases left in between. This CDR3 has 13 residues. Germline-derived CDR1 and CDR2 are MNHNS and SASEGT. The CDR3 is CASSGAEQETQYF. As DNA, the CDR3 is TGTGCCAGCAGTGGGGCAGAACAAGAGACCCAGTACTTC.